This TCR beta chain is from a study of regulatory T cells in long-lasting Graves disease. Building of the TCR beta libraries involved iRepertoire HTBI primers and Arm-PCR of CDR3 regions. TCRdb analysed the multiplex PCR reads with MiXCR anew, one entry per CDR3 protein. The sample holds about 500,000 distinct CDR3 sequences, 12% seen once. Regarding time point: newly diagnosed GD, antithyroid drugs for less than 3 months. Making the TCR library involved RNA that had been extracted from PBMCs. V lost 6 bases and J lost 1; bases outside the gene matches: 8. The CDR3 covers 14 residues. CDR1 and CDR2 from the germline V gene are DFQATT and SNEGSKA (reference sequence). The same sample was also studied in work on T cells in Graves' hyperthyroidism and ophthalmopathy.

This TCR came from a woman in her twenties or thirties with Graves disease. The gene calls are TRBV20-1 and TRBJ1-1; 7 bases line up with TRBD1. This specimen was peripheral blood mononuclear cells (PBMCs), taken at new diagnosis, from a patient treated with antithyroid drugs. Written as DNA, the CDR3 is TGCAGTGCCCCCGAGACAGGGACGAACACTGAAGCTTTCTTT. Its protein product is CSAPETGTNTEAFF.